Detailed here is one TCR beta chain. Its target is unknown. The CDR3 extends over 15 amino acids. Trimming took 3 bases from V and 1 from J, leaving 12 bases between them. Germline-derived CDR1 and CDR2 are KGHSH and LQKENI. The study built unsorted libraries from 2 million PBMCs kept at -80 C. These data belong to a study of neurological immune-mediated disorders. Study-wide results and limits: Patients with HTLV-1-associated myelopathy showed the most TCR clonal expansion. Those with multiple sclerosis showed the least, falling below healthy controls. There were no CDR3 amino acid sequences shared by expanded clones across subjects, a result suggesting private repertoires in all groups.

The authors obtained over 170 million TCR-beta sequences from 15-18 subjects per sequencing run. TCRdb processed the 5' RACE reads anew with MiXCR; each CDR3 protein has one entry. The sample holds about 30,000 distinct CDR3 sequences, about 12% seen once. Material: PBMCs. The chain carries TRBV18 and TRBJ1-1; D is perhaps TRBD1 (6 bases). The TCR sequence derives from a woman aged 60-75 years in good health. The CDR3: CASSPKMTGNTEAFF. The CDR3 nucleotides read TGTGCCAGCTCACCGAAGATGACAGGGAACACTGAAGCTTTCTTT.